This T cell receptor (beta chain) is drawn from a study of blood T cell repertoires in COVID-19. The wider study: The study drew acute and convalescent COVID-19 samples from the United States, Italy and Spain. Sources were T cells, B-cell-depleted T cells, or PBMCs; the material itself was cDNA or gDNA.

Authors' analysis steps: Scientists estimated how many nucleated cells there were by amplifying reference gene primers. Using immunoSEQ multiplex PCR, the repertoire was profiled, and TCRdb retains in-frame clones only, with some absent. V and J calls and clone size are given by that table; D and trimming were obtained from the DNA. The sample records fewer than 250,000 clones, roughly 90% being singletons. The receptor was isolated from a woman between 70 and 85 years old with acute or convalescent COVID-19. The material sequenced was peripheral blood.

The CDR3: CASSLYPGGGSPLHF. DNA for the CDR3: TGTGCCAGCAGCTTATATCCAGGGGGTGGATCACCCCTCCACTTT. The chain joins TRBV7-2 to TRBJ1-6; the match to TRBD1 covers 7 bases. CDR1 is SGHTA, CDR2 FQGNSA, per germline. V shed 2 bases, J shed 10 bases, and the junction held 8 bases outside the gene matches. The CDR3 is 15 residues long.